Included here is one T cell receptor (beta chain) sequence, with context. This clone's antigen is unknown. It has no much larger one-base neighbor in the sample; base qualities were not kept. The collaborating institutions used their own protocols to collect whole blood in K2EDTA tubes. For TCRbeta analysis, collaborators shipped samples in one of three forms: frozen whole blood, isolated PBMCs, or DNA extracted from either of those sample types. The record originates from a study of blood T cell repertoires in COVID-19 (dated by TCRdb to 2020 to 2022). About the full investigation: Samples from collaborators originated in the United States, Italy and Spain and spanned both the acute and convalescent phases of COVID-19. Samples were obtained from the ongoing ImmuneRACE study (first 160 participants) and from some 1,300 subjects provided by 6 global collaborators. The dataset comprised deeply sampled blood TCRbeta repertoires from subjects exposed to, actively infected with, or recovered from COVID-19. The prospective study material was composed of cDNA or gDNA derived from T cells, B-cell-depleted T cells, or PBMCs. The sample metadata nearly always contained a de-identified subject ID, COVID-19 status, age in years and sex. The repertoires were made available in a free public database intended to serve as a resource for research on the immune response to SARS-CoV-2. HLA class I and class II types, where available, came from metadata supplied by the sample provider rather than from assay-based typing.

Including cysteine and phenylalanine, the CDR3 has 14 amino acids. The only DNA kept is the CDR3, 42 bases in frame from the first base. At the junction V is shortened by 5 bases and J by 4 bases, with 11 bases in between. CDR1 MNHEY and CDR2 SVGAGI were looked up in the germline V gene. TCRbeta CDR3 regions were amplified from genomic DNA by means of the immunoSEQ Assay, a bias-controlled multiplex PCR. Per the authors' processing: The number of nucleated cells in each sample was estimated by amplification of reference gene primers within the assay. Sequence reads were collapsed and filtered to measure the absolute abundance of every unique TCRbeta CDR3 rearrangement. Productive Simpson clonality was computed per sample as the square root of Simpson's diversity index over productive rearrangements. The immuneACCESS repertoire file appears here via TCRdb, limited to in-frame rearrangements. These files lack a portion of the clones; in checked studies, under half of the deficit traces to unresolved V genes, and the cause of the others is not known. V, J and clone size are those of that table, while D and trimming were read from the DNA. Here the sample has about 160,000 clones; roughly 72% occur a single time. Roughly 3.7% of the sample is taken by the ten largest.

Results and caveats for the whole study, not just this receptor: The quantity of clinical and demographic metadata differed by source and by participant and was supplied without curation.

The rearranged chain carries TRBV6-5 and TRBJ2-2; no D gene call is confident. Sequenced material: peripheral blood. The sequence was obtained from a woman at least 80 years old with acute or convalescent COVID-19. The CDR3 sequence is CASSIRSGTGELFF. The DNA sequence is TGTGCCAGCAGTATTCGGTCGGGCACCGGGGAGCTGTTTTTT.